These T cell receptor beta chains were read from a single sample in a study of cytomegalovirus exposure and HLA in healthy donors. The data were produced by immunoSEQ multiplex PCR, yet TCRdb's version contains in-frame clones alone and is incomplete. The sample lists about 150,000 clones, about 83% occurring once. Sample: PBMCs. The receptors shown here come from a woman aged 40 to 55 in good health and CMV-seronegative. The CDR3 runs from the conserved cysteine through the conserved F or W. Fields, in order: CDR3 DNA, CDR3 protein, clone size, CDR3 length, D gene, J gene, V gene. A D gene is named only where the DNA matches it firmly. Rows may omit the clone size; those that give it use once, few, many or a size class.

cdr3_nt: TGTGCCAGCAGCTTTTACAGCGGGCTCAGCACAGATACGCAGTATTTT
cdr3_aa: CASSFYSGLSTDTQYF
clone_size: NA
cdr3_length: 16
d_call: NA
j_call: TRBJ2-3
v_call: TRBV7-9

cdr3_nt: TGTGCCAGTAGTATGAGGACAGCCTACGAGCAGTACTTC
cdr3_aa: CASSMRTAYEQYF
clone_size: NA
cdr3_length: 13
d_call: NA
j_call: TRBJ2-7
v_call: TRBV19

cdr3_nt: TGTGCCAGCAGCCCAAGGGGCGGGACCGCCGGAGGGGAGCTGTTTTTT
cdr3_aa: CASSPRGGTAGGELFF
clone_size: NA
cdr3_length: 16
d_call: NA
j_call: TRBJ2-2
v_call: TRBV7-6

cdr3_nt: TGCGCCAGCAGCTCCAGCTCAGGGGGCGTCAATGAAAAACTGTTTTTT
cdr3_aa: CASSSSSGGVNEKLFF
clone_size: NA
cdr3_length: 16
d_call: TRBD1
j_call: TRBJ1-4
v_call: TRBV5-1

cdr3_nt: TGTGCCAGCAGACTGGGACAGATCACCGGGGAGCTGTTTTTT
cdr3_aa: CASRLGQITGELFF
clone_size: once
cdr3_length: 14
d_call: TRBD1
j_call: TRBJ2-2
v_call: TRBV6-1

cdr3_nt: TGTGCCAGCAGCCCCGGCGGCTATGGCTACACCTTC
cdr3_aa: CASSPGGYGYTF
clone_size: NA
cdr3_length: 12
d_call: NA
j_call: TRBJ1-2
v_call: TRBV11-2

cdr3_nt: TGCGCCAGCAGCCGACTACTAGCTGCAACTAATGAAAAACTGTTTTTT
cdr3_aa: CASSRLLAATNEKLFF
clone_size: NA
cdr3_length: 16
d_call: NA
j_call: TRBJ1-4
v_call: TRBV5-1

cdr3_nt: TGTGCCAGCAATGTTTACAGGGGCAATCAGCCCCAGCATTTT
cdr3_aa: CASNVYRGNQPQHF
clone_size: NA
cdr3_length: 14
d_call: NA
j_call: TRBJ1-5
v_call: TRBV2

cdr3_nt: TGTGCCAGCATCGGACAGACTAACTATGGCTACACCTTC
cdr3_aa: CASIGQTNYGYTF
clone_size: NA
cdr3_length: 13
d_call: NA
j_call: TRBJ1-2
v_call: TRBV7-2

cdr3_nt: TGCAGCGTTGCCGGCGGCCCCTGGGGCGACAATGAGCAGTTCTTC
cdr3_aa: CSVAGGPWGDNEQFF
clone_size: NA
cdr3_length: 15
d_call: NA
j_call: TRBJ2-1
v_call: TRBV29-1

cdr3_nt: TGTGCTAGCAGCCCGACAGGGACGGCTAATGAAAAACTGTTTTTT
cdr3_aa: CASSPTGTANEKLFF
clone_size: NA
cdr3_length: 15
d_call: TRBD1
j_call: TRBJ1-4
v_call: TRBV7-7

cdr3_nt: TGTGCCAGCAGCCCAACTATGACCCGAGGTTCTGGAAACACCATATATTTT
cdr3_aa: CASSPTMTRGSGNTIYF
clone_size: NA
cdr3_length: 17
d_call: NA
j_call: TRBJ1-3
v_call: TRBV4-2

cdr3_nt: TGTGCCAGCAGCCCCGGCGTGTTGGGAGGTAATGAGCAGTTCTTC
cdr3_aa: CASSPGVLGGNEQFF
clone_size: NA
cdr3_length: 15
d_call: NA
j_call: TRBJ2-1
v_call: TRBV6-6

cdr3_nt: TGTGCCAGCAGTTTCAGGACAGGGGTGGACTACGAGCAGTACTTC
cdr3_aa: CASSFRTGVDYEQYF
clone_size: few
cdr3_length: 15
d_call: TRBD1
j_call: TRBJ2-7
v_call: TRBV28

cdr3_nt: TGTGCCAGCTCACCCCGGGACACCGGGGAGCTGTTTTTT
cdr3_aa: CASSPRDTGELFF
clone_size: NA
cdr3_length: 13
d_call: NA
j_call: TRBJ2-2
v_call: TRBV18

cdr3_nt: TGTGCCAGCAGCTCGGAGTCAGTAGGAACTGAAGCTTTCTTT
cdr3_aa: CASSSESVGTEAFF
clone_size: NA
cdr3_length: 14
d_call: NA
j_call: TRBJ1-1
v_call: TRBV11-3

cdr3_nt: TGTGCCAGCAGCTTCACACTAGATCAGCCCCAGCATTTT
cdr3_aa: CASSFTLDQPQHF
clone_size: once
cdr3_length: 13
d_call: NA
j_call: TRBJ1-5
v_call: TRBV7-9

cdr3_nt: TGTGCCTGGAGTGCGGGGACAGGTCGGAGTGAAGCTTTCTTT
cdr3_aa: CAWSAGTGRSEAFF
clone_size: few
cdr3_length: 14
d_call: TRBD1
j_call: TRBJ1-1
v_call: TRBV30

cdr3_nt: TGTGCCAGCGGAGACAGGGTAAGCACTGAAGCTTTCTTT
cdr3_aa: CASGDRVSTEAFF
clone_size: NA
cdr3_length: 13
d_call: TRBD1
j_call: TRBJ1-1
v_call: TRBV28

cdr3_nt: TGTGCCAGTAGTACCGACATCGATCAGCCCCAGCATTTT
cdr3_aa: CASSTDIDQPQHF
clone_size: NA
cdr3_length: 13
d_call: NA
j_call: TRBJ1-5
v_call: TRBV19

cdr3_nt: TGTGCCAGCAGTGACGGCAGGACAGATACGCAGTATTTT
cdr3_aa: CASSDGRTDTQYF
clone_size: NA
cdr3_length: 13
d_call: NA
j_call: TRBJ2-3
v_call: TRBV6-4

cdr3_nt: TGTGCCAGCAGCTTGCTCTCGGGGGGCCGGGGTTTGGTAGCTTTCTTT
cdr3_aa: CASSLLSGGRGLVAFF
clone_size: few
cdr3_length: 16
d_call: NA
j_call: TRBJ1-1
v_call: TRBV5-6

cdr3_nt: TGTGCCAGTAGTATTCTAGAGTCCCCCTACAATGAGCAGTTCTTC
cdr3_aa: CASSILESPYNEQFF
clone_size: NA
cdr3_length: 15
d_call: NA
j_call: TRBJ2-1
v_call: TRBV19

cdr3_nt: TGTGCCAGCAGCTTAACCCCCCAGGGGGCTCATGGCTACACCTTC
cdr3_aa: CASSLTPQGAHGYTF
clone_size: NA
cdr3_length: 15
d_call: TRBD1
j_call: TRBJ1-2
v_call: TRBV11-2

cdr3_nt: TGCGCCAGCAGCTTGGGGACTAGCGTAGGCCTCTCCTACAATGAGCAGTTCTTC
cdr3_aa: CASSLGTSVGLSYNEQFF
clone_size: few
cdr3_length: 18
d_call: TRBD2
j_call: TRBJ2-1
v_call: TRBV5-1

cdr3_nt: TGTGCCAGCAGCTTAGCGTGGGGGACAGGGGCGGCTAATGAAAAACTGTTTTTT
cdr3_aa: CASSLAWGTGAANEKLFF
clone_size: NA
cdr3_length: 18
d_call: TRBD1
j_call: TRBJ1-4
v_call: TRBV7-9

cdr3_nt: TGTGCCAGCAGCCAAGCCACCGACAGGGGAAATGAAAAACTGTTTTTT
cdr3_aa: CASSQATDRGNEKLFF
clone_size: NA
cdr3_length: 16
d_call: TRBD1
j_call: TRBJ1-4
v_call: TRBV4-2

cdr3_nt: TGTGCCAGCAGCTTGGGGCTCTCGAACACCGGGGAGCTGTTTTTT
cdr3_aa: CASSLGLSNTGELFF
clone_size: NA
cdr3_length: 15
d_call: NA
j_call: TRBJ2-2
v_call: TRBV5-8

cdr3_nt: TGTGCCAGCAGTGAAAAGGTTGGGGGCGTCTACGACGAGCAGTACTTC
cdr3_aa: CASSEKVGGVYDEQYF
clone_size: once
cdr3_length: 16
d_call: NA
j_call: TRBJ2-7
v_call: TRBV6-1

cdr3_nt: TGCAGCGTTGTAGAGGTCCGGGAGACCCAGTACTTC
cdr3_aa: CSVVEVRETQYF
clone_size: NA
cdr3_length: 12
d_call: NA
j_call: TRBJ2-5
v_call: TRBV29-1

cdr3_nt: TGTGCCAGCAGCCAAGGGGCCAATCAGCCCCAGCATTTT
cdr3_aa: CASSQGANQPQHF
clone_size: NA
cdr3_length: 13
d_call: NA
j_call: TRBJ1-5
v_call: TRBV7-9

cdr3_nt: TGCGCCAGCAGCTTGGCGATAGGGGGCATCACTGAAGCTTTCTTT
cdr3_aa: CASSLAIGGITEAFF
clone_size: NA
cdr3_length: 15
d_call: TRBD1
j_call: TRBJ1-1
v_call: TRBV5-1

cdr3_nt: TGCGCCAGCAGCTTGACAGACTACGAGCAGTACTTC
cdr3_aa: CASSLTDYEQYF
clone_size: NA
cdr3_length: 12
d_call: NA
j_call: TRBJ2-7
v_call: TRBV5-1

cdr3_nt: TGTGCCAGCAGCTCCCGACCCGGGACAGGGGAGGGTGGCTACACCTTC
cdr3_aa: CASSSRPGTGEGGYTF
clone_size: few
cdr3_length: 16
d_call: TRBD1
j_call: TRBJ1-2
v_call: TRBV7-6

cdr3_nt: TGTGCCAGCAGCTTAGAGGGCGCTAGCGGGGTCTCCTACGAGCAGTACTTC
cdr3_aa: CASSLEGASGVSYEQYF
clone_size: many
cdr3_length: 17
d_call: TRBD2
j_call: TRBJ2-7
v_call: TRBV7-2

cdr3_nt: TGTGCCAGCAGGGAGGGACAGCACTCCTACGAGCAGTACTTC
cdr3_aa: CASREGQHSYEQYF
clone_size: NA
cdr3_length: 14
d_call: NA
j_call: TRBJ2-7
v_call: TRBV6-5

cdr3_nt: TGTGCCAGCAGTTTATCTTTCGGGACAGCGAATTCACCCCTCCACTTT
cdr3_aa: CASSLSFGTANSPLHF
clone_size: NA
cdr3_length: 16
d_call: TRBD1
j_call: TRBJ1-6
v_call: TRBV28

cdr3_nt: TGTGCCAGCAGCTTTTCTTTGTCCGGTCCCGGGGAGCTGTTTTTT
cdr3_aa: CASSFSLSGPGELFF
clone_size: NA
cdr3_length: 15
d_call: NA
j_call: TRBJ2-2
v_call: TRBV7-9

cdr3_nt: TGCGCCAGCAGCTTCCGGGACAGGAGGGATACGCAGTATTTT
cdr3_aa: CASSFRDRRDTQYF
clone_size: NA
cdr3_length: 14
d_call: TRBD1
j_call: TRBJ2-3
v_call: TRBV5-1

cdr3_nt: TGCGCCAGCGCTGGCCGCCTCCGAGAGACCCAGTACTTC
cdr3_aa: CASAGRLRETQYF
clone_size: NA
cdr3_length: 13
d_call: NA
j_call: TRBJ2-5
v_call: TRBV5-1

cdr3_nt: TGTGCCAGCAGTTACCTTAGCGGGGGGTTATGGAATGAGCAGTTCTTC
cdr3_aa: CASSYLSGGLWNEQFF
clone_size: NA
cdr3_length: 16
d_call: TRBD2
j_call: TRBJ2-1
v_call: TRBV5-6

cdr3_nt: TGTGCCAGTAGTATAACAGGGCCGAACACTGAAGCTTTCTTT
cdr3_aa: CASSITGPNTEAFF
clone_size: NA
cdr3_length: 14
d_call: NA
j_call: TRBJ1-1
v_call: TRBV19

cdr3_nt: TGCGCCAGCAGCCCCGGACAGGGTCGGAGCACAGATACGCAGTATTTT
cdr3_aa: CASSPGQGRSTDTQYF
clone_size: NA
cdr3_length: 16
d_call: TRBD1
j_call: TRBJ2-3
v_call: TRBV5-1

cdr3_nt: TGTGCCAGCAGCCCCTACAACGTGCGGGAGAAAGCTTTCTTT
cdr3_aa: CASSPYNVREKAFF
clone_size: few
cdr3_length: 14
d_call: NA
j_call: TRBJ1-1
v_call: TRBV7-9

cdr3_nt: TGTGCCAGCACTACTGCCGGGGTAGCGGGCTACGAGCAGTACTTC
cdr3_aa: CASTTAGVAGYEQYF
clone_size: NA
cdr3_length: 15
d_call: TRBD2
j_call: TRBJ2-7
v_call: TRBV28

cdr3_nt: TGCGCCAGCAGCTCCAGACGGGGCGGGGGGGCCGAAGCAGATACGCAGTATTTT
cdr3_aa: CASSSRRGGGAEADTQYF
clone_size: NA
cdr3_length: 18
d_call: TRBD2
j_call: TRBJ2-3
v_call: TRBV5-1

cdr3_nt: TGTGCCAGCAGTCCGGGACAGGGGGATCTAGGTGGTGAGCAGTTCTTC
cdr3_aa: CASSPGQGDLGGEQFF
clone_size: NA
cdr3_length: 16
d_call: TRBD1
j_call: TRBJ2-1
v_call: TRBV2

cdr3_nt: TGTGCCAGCAGATTAACAGGGTATGGCTACACCTTC
cdr3_aa: CASRLTGYGYTF
clone_size: few
cdr3_length: 12
d_call: NA
j_call: TRBJ1-2
v_call: TRBV28

cdr3_nt: TGTGCCAGCAAAGAATCAGGGGGTTTCGGCGAGCAGTACTTC
cdr3_aa: CASKESGGFGEQYF
clone_size: few
cdr3_length: 14
d_call: TRBD1
j_call: TRBJ2-7
v_call: TRBV6-1

cdr3_nt: TGTGCCAGCAGCAAACCGACAGACTACAATGAGCAGTTCTTC
cdr3_aa: CASSKPTDYNEQFF
clone_size: NA
cdr3_length: 14
d_call: NA
j_call: TRBJ2-1
v_call: TRBV5-4

cdr3_nt: TGTGCCAGCAGGAGAGGACAGGGGGCGGATGGCTACACCTTC
cdr3_aa: CASRRGQGADGYTF
clone_size: NA
cdr3_length: 14
d_call: TRBD1
j_call: TRBJ1-2
v_call: TRBV6-6

cdr3_nt: TGTGCCAGCAGTCCCAACAGGGGAAGGAATTCACCCCTCCACTTT
cdr3_aa: CASSPNRGRNSPLHF
clone_size: NA
cdr3_length: 15
d_call: TRBD1
j_call: TRBJ1-6
v_call: TRBV28

cdr3_nt: TGTGCCAGCAGCTTCAACCCGATGACAAACCAAGAGACCCAGTACTTC
cdr3_aa: CASSFNPMTNQETQYF
clone_size: NA
cdr3_length: 16
d_call: NA
j_call: TRBJ2-5
v_call: TRBV7-8

cdr3_nt: TGTGCCAGCAGCAAGGACAGGGTCTTAATAACCCAGTACTTC
cdr3_aa: CASSKDRVLITQYF
clone_size: NA
cdr3_length: 14
d_call: TRBD1
j_call: TRBJ2-5
v_call: TRBV7-9

cdr3_nt: TGTGCCAGCAGCCTACGAACCTACAATGAGCAGTTCTTC
cdr3_aa: CASSLRTYNEQFF
clone_size: NA
cdr3_length: 13
d_call: NA
j_call: TRBJ2-1
v_call: TRBV6-1